The 9 T cell receptor beta chains in this list originate from one sample, sequenced in a study of OX40 agonist ivuxolimab in advanced cancers. Profiling relied on immunoSEQ multiplex PCR, and the TCRdb table lists in-frame clones only, not all of them. The data show around 66,000 clones, approximately 83% seen once. The sequencing used CD4+ or CD8+ T cells sorted from blood, collected in a trial of the OX40 agonist ivuxolimab. The receptors were gathered from an adult with an advanced solid tumor such as melanoma, head and neck, liver or kidney cancer.

This chain links TRBV27 with TRBJ2-2, with 7 bases that match TRBD1. CDR1 is MNHEY and CDR2 is SMNVEV in the germline V gene (reference sequence). The J segment lost 3 bases and the V segment lost 7 bases, leaving 5 bases of the junction unmatched. The CDR3 is 14 residues long. In DNA, the CDR3 is TGTGCCAGCACTAGGGGGCGGGACACCGGGGAGCTGTTTTTT. It is translated as CASTRGRDTGELFF.

The chain carries TRBV15 and TRBJ2-5, with 7 bases fitting TRBD2. The germline CDR1 and CDR2 sequences are LNHNV and YYDKDF (reference sequence). This CDR3 comprises 16 residues. The V and J ends lost 2 bases and 1 base, in that order; junction bases with no gene match: 7. In nucleotides, the CDR3 is TGTGCCACCAGCAGATTCGGAGCGGGGAGCCAAGAGACCCAGTACTTC. This sequence encodes CATSRFGAGSQETQYF.

J is TRBJ2-3 and V is TRBV4-2, with D unclear. The CDR3 has 14 amino acids. With 1 base removed from V and 2 bases from J, the gap between germline ends came to 7 bases. Germline values: CDR1 LGHNA, CDR2 YNFKEQ. The CDR3 DNA reads TGTGCCAGCAGCCAAGGGCAGCTCACAGATACGCAGTATTTT. Its translation: CASSQGQLTDTQYF.

The chain carries TRBV28 and TRBJ1-1; weak D call: TRBD1 (6 bases). The germline CDR1 and CDR2 sequences are MDHEN and SYDVKM. This CDR3 is 15 amino acids long. Trimming removed 1 base from V and 1 base from J, with 10 bases in between. As DNA, the CDR3 is TGTGCCAGCAGTTTATATGGGACAAAGAACACTGAAGCTTTCTTT. Encoded protein: CASSLYGTKNTEAFF.

This clone was seen a handful of times. The chain has TRBV27 and TRBJ1-1; D ambiguous. CDR1 and CDR2 (germline): MNHEY, SMNVEV (reference sequence). The CDR3 is 15 residues long. Trimming pared 1 base from V and 0 bases from J, leaving 9 bases between. CDR3 DNA: TGTGCCAGCAGTTTATACACGGGGATGAACACTGAAGCTTTCTTT. Translation: CASSLYTGMNTEAFF.

The V and J genes are TRBV7-2 and TRBJ2-1; TRBD2 matches 7 bases. CDR1 is SGHTA, CDR2 FQGNSA, per germline. The CDR3 has 14 residues. After removal of 1 base from V and 6 bases from J, the junction contained 3 bases not matched to a gene. CDR3 sequence: CASSLGLAFNEQFF. The CDR3 nucleotides read TGTGCCAGCAGCTTAGGACTAGCTTTCAATGAGCAGTTCTTC. Looking up the rest from reference TRBV7-2 and TRBJ2-1 gives the full variable domain: GAGVSQSPSNKVTEKGKDVELRCDPISGHTALYWYRQSLGQGLEFLIYFQGNSAPDKSGLPSDRFSAERTGGSVSTLTIQRTQQEDSAVYLCASSLGLAFNEQFFGPGTRLTVL.

This rearrangement joins TRBV7-9 to TRBJ2-7, with 8 positions matching TRBD1. The CDR3 length is 16 residues. V shed 5 bases and J 1 base; nucleotides not matched to a gene: 10. Per the germline V gene, CDR1 is SEHNR and CDR2 is FQNEAQ (reference sequence). The CDR3 loop is CASSAPGQARSYEQYF. CDR3 nucleotides: TGTGCCAGCAGCGCCCCGGGACAGGCGAGATCCTACGAGCAGTACTTC.

In its sample, this clone was seen a few times. The genes are TRBV7-9 and TRBJ1-6; D is undetermined. Germline-derived CDR1 and CDR2 are SEHNR and FQNEAQ (reference sequence). V lost 2 bases to trimming and J lost 5 bases, with 4 bases between them. CDR3 length equals 13 residues. The CDR3 nucleotides are TGTGCCAGCAGCTTACGAGATAATTCACCCCTCCACTTT. The encoded protein is CASSLRDNSPLHF.

The chain has TRBV2 and TRBJ1-1, with a weak D call TRBD1 (6 bases). CDR3 length equals 15 residues. The V and J ends lost 4 bases and 4 bases respectively, with 16 bases between them. CDR1 and CDR2 (germline): SNHLY, FYNNEI. The chain's CDR3 is CASSGRGNIGTEAFF. DNA for the CDR3: TGTGCCAGCAGTGGCAGGGGTAATATAGGCACTGAAGCTTTCTTT.